The entry below gives a single TCR beta chain sequence along with its context. Its matching antigen is unknown. Some clones are missing from TCRdb's copy, which holds only in-frame ones; the method was immunoSEQ multiplex PCR. The sample has tens of thousands of clones; 85% to 90% are singletons. These data come from a study of T cells after posttransplantation cyclophosphamide. Study-level findings and limits: TRB clonality was highly associated with recipient CMV seropositivity and reactivation.

The CDR3 runs to 16 residues. V lost 4 bases and J lost 2, with 15 bases in between. Germline V gene data show CDR1 as MGHRA and CDR2 as YSYEKL. Sequencing was done on a sample of PBMCs. The gene calls are TRBV4-1 and TRBJ2-4; D possibly corresponds to TRBD1 (6 bases). This receptor was obtained from a man younger than 40 with a blood cancer, CMV-positive, and with a related stem cell donor. Here the CDR3 reads CASSLRQAPSKNIQYF. In DNA form, the CDR3 reads TGCGCCAGCAGCCTCAGACAGGCCCCTTCCAAAAACATTCAGTACTTC.